A selection of T cell receptor beta chains follows, all from one sample in a study of shared clonotypes between healthy human individuals. Clones were sequenced by immunoSEQ multiplex PCR, and TCRdb holds only the in-frame ones, with some missing. Counted here are some 2.1 million clones, 95% occurring once; the ten biggest clones make up 0.13%. Sequenced sample: naive CD4+ T cells sorted from blood. All receptors come from a man between 18 and 29 years old in good health. Each CDR3 is given with its conserved first and last residue. A D gene is named only where the DNA matches it firmly.

>TRBJ1-5|TRBV19|.
CASRGARGQPQHF
>TRBJ2-2|TRBV6-5|.
CASSYGGTGELFF
>TRBJ2-1|TRBV5-1|.
CASSLEQQSSYNEQFF
>TRBJ1-5|TRBV10-3|.
CAISEIGNQPQHF
>TRBJ2-7|TRBV19|.
CASSIPGGDYEQYF
>TRBJ2-7|TRBV2|.
CASRTTPNEQYF
>TRBJ1-5|TRBV7-9|.
CASNQGADQPQHF
>TRBJ1-1|TRBV5-8|.
CASSLYSSLEAFF
>TRBJ2-4|TRBV28|.
CASSFGGTLTKNIQYF
>TRBJ1-1|TRBV5-5|.
CASRLQDNTEAFF
>TRBJ2-2|TRBV10-3|.
CASQGRENTGELFF
>TRBJ1-3|TRBV19|.
CASSVGHSGNTIYF
>TRBJ2-5|TRBV10-3|TRBD1
CATRGQETQYF
>TRBJ2-7|TRBV5-8|.
CASSLGQGRYEQYF
>TRBJ1-5|TRBV5-8|.
CASSLGQGGNFWDQPQHF
>TRBJ1-5|TRBV6-1|TRBD1
CASSGDRGNQPQHF
>TRBJ2-1|TRBV7-2|TRBD2
CASSLDERGLPFF
>TRBJ2-5|TRBV27|TRBD2
CASSPGPGRGGQETQYF
>TRBJ2-3|TRBV30|TRBD2
CAWSVRVLAGDTQYF
>TRBJ1-2|TRBV29-1|.
CSVEQGPHYGYTF
>TRBJ1-1|TRBV27|.
CASSLKKNTEAFF
>TRBJ2-7|TRBV7-2|.
CASSPGPQLSYEQYF
>TRBJ1-4|TRBV6-5|TRBD1
CASSSHRGTNEKLFF
>TRBJ2-2|TRBV2|TRBD1
CASSGQGLGTGELFF
>TRBJ1-1|TRBV7-9|TRBD1
CASSLTGTIEAFF
>TRBJ1-6|TRBV7-8|.
CASSLALGGTLYF
>TRBJ1-4|TRBV6-5|.
CASSYSGLSTNEKLFF
>TRBJ1-6|TRBV2|.
CASSGTNSPLHF
>TRBJ2-3|TRBV4-1|.
CASSQVGGTDTQYF
>TRBJ1-4|TRBV29-1|TRBD1
CSVGQGNEKLFF
>TRBJ1-3|TRBV30|.
CAWSAGIGSGNTIYF
>TRBJ1-2|TRBV14|TRBD1
CASSARDSPNYGYTF
>TRBJ2-7|TRBV29-1|.
CSVQDGVSYEQYF
>TRBJ1-4|TRBV11-2|.
CASSLVLTTATNEKLFF
>TRBJ1-2|TRBV7-9|TRBD1
CASSFLEGALDYGYTF
>TRBJ2-1|TRBV6-5|.
CASSWSRGVDEQFF
>TRBJ2-7|TRBV7-9|.
CASSLGGAGASYEQYF
>TRBJ2-7|TRBV7-2|TRBD2
CASSLTGLAASYEQYF
>TRBJ2-7|TRBV2|.
CASGDPYEQYF
>TRBJ1-1|TRBV7-2|.
CASSPSSGTGTEAFF
>TRBJ2-5|TRBV4-1|TRBD2
CASSHSAGAERRETQYF